A single sample is the source of the 5 T cell receptor beta chains below, sequenced in a study of control samples from healthy donors and cancer patients. Assay: immunoSEQ multiplex PCR; the TCRdb copy retains only in-frame clones and omits some. The profile shows some 70,000 clones, about 83% of them singletons. The sample consisted of blood. Receptors originate from a man in his fifties or sixties in good health.

V gene TRBV9 combines with J gene TRBJ2-3; D is tentatively TRBD1 or TRBD2 (5 bases each). The CDR3 has 15 amino acids. Germline V CDR1 and CDR2: SGDLS, YYNGEE. Trimming stripped 4 bases from V and 2 bases from J, with 14 bases between. The CDR3 here is CASSPSGTITDTQYF. The CDR3 DNA follows: TGTGCCAGCAGCCCCAGTGGGACGATCACAGATACGCAGTATTTT.

The rearrangement joins TRBV19 to TRBJ1-3; weak D call: TRBD1 (5 bases). CDR3 length: 16 residues. The germline V and J ends were trimmed by 10 bases and 4 bases, with 23 bases remaining between them. Germline loops: CDR1 LNHDA, CDR2 SQIVND (reference sequence). The CDR3 region is CATTNVPGRKGNTIYF. The CDR3 DNA reads as TGTGCCACCACGAATGTTCCGGGACGGAAGGGAAACACCATATATTTT.

The chain uses TRBV4-3 and TRBJ2-7; D is possibly TRBD1 or TRBD2 (9 bases each). The CDR3 length is 21 residues. Trimming took off 3 bases at V and 3 bases at J, with 33 bases between the two ends. Germline values: CDR1 LGHNA, CDR2 YSLEER. The CDR3 here is CASSQRDRAQGGLADCYEQYF. The CDR3 DNA follows: TGCGCCAGCAGCCAGCGGGACAGGGCTCAGGGGGGACTAGCCGACTGCTACGAGCAGTACTTC.

The chain employs TRBV7-2 and TRBJ1-1; no reliable D call. The CDR3 runs to 12 residues. The V end was cut by 6 bases, the J end by 10 bases, with 15 bases between. Germline V CDR1 and CDR2: SGHTA, FQGNSA. CDR3 region: CASRPERGGAFF. The CDR3 DNA sequence: TGTGCCAGCAGGCCAGAGCGAGGTGGAGCTTTCTTT.

The genes are TRBV11-2 and TRBJ2-1; perhaps TRBD2 as D (6 bases). The CDR3 has 17 residues. Per germline, CDR1 SGHAT and CDR2 FQNNGV. Between the trimmed V and J ends, which lost 0 bases and 2 bases, there was a span of 14 bases. CDR3 DNA: TGTGCCAGCAGCTTAGATCGGGCGGGACTCACCTACAATGAGCAGTTCTTC. This sequence encodes CASSLDRAGLTYNEQFF.